The clone carrying this T cell receptor beta chain was recorded once. The sample belongs to a study of blood T cell repertoires in COVID-19. On the study more broadly: Material from acute and convalescent COVID-19 was sourced from the United States, Italy and Spain. In each case, the material was cDNA or gDNA derived from T cells, B-cell-depleted T cells, or PBMCs.

Sequencing was performed with immunoSEQ multiplex PCR; in TCRdb, only in-frame clones are kept and a portion is missing. The sample includes roughly 100,000 clones, roughly 82% seen only once; the top ten take around a quarter. This TCR derives from a human donor in a cohort sampled during active COVID-19. The sample consisted of peripheral blood.

CDR3 in DNA: TGTGCCAGCAGCGTAGGGACAGGCCGGGGCTACACCTTC. Amino acids: CASSVGTGRGYTF. The V gene is TRBV9, the J gene TRBJ1-2; 7 bases map to TRBD1. This CDR3 has 13 amino acids. Germline assignment: CDR1 SGDLS and CDR2 YYNGEE. Unmatched junction bases numbered 4, after V lost 0 bases and J lost 8 bases.